The source of this T cell receptor beta chain is a study of blood T cell repertoires in COVID-19. V lost 8 bases and J lost 8, with 18 bases in between. Germline lookup yields CDR1 SQVTM and CDR2 ANQGSEA. CDR3 length: 12 residues. TCRdb keeps only in-frame clones here, not all; method: immunoSEQ multiplex PCR. The sample lists 200,000 to 300,000 clones, roughly 82% occurring once. The TCR sequence derives from a woman aged 50 to 65 who had recovered from COVID-19. Sequencing was performed on PBMCs or T cells enriched from blood (not recorded which). This sequence joins TRBV29-1 and TRBJ1-2, with a weak D call TRBD1 (5 bases). Here the CDR3 DNA reads TGCAGCCACCCCCTTTGGGGGGGAGGCTACACCTTC. This translates into CSHPLWGGGYTF.